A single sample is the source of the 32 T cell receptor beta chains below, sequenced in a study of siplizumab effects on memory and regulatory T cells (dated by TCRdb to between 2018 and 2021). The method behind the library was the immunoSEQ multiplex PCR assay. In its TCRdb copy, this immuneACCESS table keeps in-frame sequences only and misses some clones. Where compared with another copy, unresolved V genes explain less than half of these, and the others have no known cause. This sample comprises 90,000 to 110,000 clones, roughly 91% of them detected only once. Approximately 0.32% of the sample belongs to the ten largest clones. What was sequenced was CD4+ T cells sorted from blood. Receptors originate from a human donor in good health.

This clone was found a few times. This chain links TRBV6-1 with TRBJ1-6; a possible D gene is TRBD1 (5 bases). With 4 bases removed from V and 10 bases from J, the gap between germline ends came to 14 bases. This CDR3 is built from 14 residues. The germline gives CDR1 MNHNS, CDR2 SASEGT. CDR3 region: CASSVAPGDSPLHF. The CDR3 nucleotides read TGTGCCAGCAGTGTGGCCCCCGGGGACTCACCCCTCCACTTT.

The CDR3 protein is CASSEAGGVQPQHF. CDR3 nucleotide sequence: TGTGCCAGCAGTGAAGCCGGAGGGGTACAGCCCCAGCATTTT. The chain links TRBV6-1 to TRBJ1-5; possibly TRBD1 for D (5 bases). CDR3 length: 14 amino acids. The V and J ends lost 0 bases and 7 bases respectively, with 10 bases between them. Per the germline V gene, CDR1 is MNHNS and CDR2 is SASEGT.

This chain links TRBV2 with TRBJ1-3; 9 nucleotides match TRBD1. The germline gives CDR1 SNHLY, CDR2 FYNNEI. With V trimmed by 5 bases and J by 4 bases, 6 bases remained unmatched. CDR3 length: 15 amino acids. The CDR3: CASSLQGARGNTIYF. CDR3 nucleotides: TGTGCCAGCAGTCTACAGGGGGCGCGGGGAAACACCATATATTTT.

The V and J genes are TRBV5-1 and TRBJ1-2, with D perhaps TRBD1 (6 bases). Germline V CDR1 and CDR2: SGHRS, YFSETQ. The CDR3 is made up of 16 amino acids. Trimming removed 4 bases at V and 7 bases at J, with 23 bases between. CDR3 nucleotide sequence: TGCGCCAGCAGCCAAGACGGGGGCACAGGAAGACGTGGCTACACCTTC. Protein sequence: CASSQDGGTGRRGYTF. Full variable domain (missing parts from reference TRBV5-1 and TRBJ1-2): KAGVTQTPRYLIKTRGQQVTLSCSPISGHRSVSWYQQTPGQGLQFLFEYFSETQRNKGNFPGRFSGRQFSNSRSEMNVSTLELGDSALYLCASSQDGGTGRRGYTFGSGTRLTVV.

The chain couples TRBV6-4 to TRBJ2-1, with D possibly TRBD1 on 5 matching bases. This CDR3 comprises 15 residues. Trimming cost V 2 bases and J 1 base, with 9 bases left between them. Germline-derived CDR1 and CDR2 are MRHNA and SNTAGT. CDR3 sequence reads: CASSDGARSYNEQFF. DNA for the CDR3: TGTGCCAGCAGTGACGGGGCGCGTTCCTACAATGAGCAGTTCTTC.

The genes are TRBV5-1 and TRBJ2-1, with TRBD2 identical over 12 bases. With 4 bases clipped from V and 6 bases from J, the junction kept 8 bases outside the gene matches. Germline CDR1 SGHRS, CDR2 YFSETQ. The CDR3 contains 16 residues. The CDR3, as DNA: TGCGCCAGCAGCCCGGCTAGCGGGGGGGCCGGCAATGAGCAGTTCTTC. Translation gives CASSPASGGAGNEQFF.

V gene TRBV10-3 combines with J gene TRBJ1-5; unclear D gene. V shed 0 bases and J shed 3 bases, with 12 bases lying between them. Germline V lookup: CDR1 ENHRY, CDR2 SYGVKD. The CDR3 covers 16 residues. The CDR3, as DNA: TGTGCCATCAGTGAGTCGGTGGCAGCAGACAATCAGCCCCAGCATTTT. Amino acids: CAISESVAADNQPQHF.

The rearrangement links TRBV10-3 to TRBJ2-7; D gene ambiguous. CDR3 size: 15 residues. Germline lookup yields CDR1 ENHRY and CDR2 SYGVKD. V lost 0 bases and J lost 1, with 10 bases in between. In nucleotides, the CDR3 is TGTGCCATCAGTGAGTCAAGGGATTTTTCCTACGAGCAGTACTTC. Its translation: CAISESRDFSYEQYF.

CDR3 loop: CASSTNQGADTQYF. The CDR3 nucleotides are TGTGCCAGCAGCACGAACCAGGGGGCAGATACGCAGTATTTT. The chain couples TRBV5-4 to TRBJ2-3; 7 bases fit TRBD1. With V trimmed by 4 bases and J by 4 bases, 6 bases remained unmatched. Looked up from germline, CDR1 is SGHNT and CDR2 is YYREEE (reference sequence). The length of the CDR3 is 14 residues.

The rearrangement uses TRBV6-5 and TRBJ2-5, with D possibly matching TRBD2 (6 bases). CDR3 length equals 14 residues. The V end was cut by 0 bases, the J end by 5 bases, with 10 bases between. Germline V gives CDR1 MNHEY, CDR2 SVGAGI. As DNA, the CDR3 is TGTGCCAGCAGTTACTCGCAGGGAGGTGAGACCCAGTACTTC. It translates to CASSYSQGGETQYF.

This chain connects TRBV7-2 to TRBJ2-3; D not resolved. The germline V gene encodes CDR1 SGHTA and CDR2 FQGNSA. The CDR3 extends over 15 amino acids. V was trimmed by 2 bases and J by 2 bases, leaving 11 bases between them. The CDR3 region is CASSLTVQPTDTQYF. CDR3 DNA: TGTGCCAGCAGCTTAACCGTACAACCCACAGATACGCAGTATTTT. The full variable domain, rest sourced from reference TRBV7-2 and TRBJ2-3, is GAGVSQSPSNKVTEKGKDVELRCDPISGHTALYWYRQSLGQGLEFLIYFQGNSAPDKSGLPSDRFSAERTGGSVSTLTIQRTQQEDSAVYLCASSLTVQPTDTQYFGPGTRLTVL.

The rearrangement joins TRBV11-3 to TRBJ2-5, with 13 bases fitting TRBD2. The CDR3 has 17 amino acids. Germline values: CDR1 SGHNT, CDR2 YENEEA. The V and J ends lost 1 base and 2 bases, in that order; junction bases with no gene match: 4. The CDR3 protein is CASSLGTSGGYQETQYF. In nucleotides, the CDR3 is TGTGCCAGCAGCTTAGGGACTAGCGGGGGATATCAAGAGACCCAGTACTTC.

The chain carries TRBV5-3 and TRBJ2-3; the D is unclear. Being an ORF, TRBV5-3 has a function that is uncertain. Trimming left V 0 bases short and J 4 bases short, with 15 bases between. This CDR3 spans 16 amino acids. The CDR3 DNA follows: TGTGCCAGAAGCTTGGACGGTAAACGAAAGGCAGATACGCAGTATTTT. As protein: CARSLDGKRKADTQYF.

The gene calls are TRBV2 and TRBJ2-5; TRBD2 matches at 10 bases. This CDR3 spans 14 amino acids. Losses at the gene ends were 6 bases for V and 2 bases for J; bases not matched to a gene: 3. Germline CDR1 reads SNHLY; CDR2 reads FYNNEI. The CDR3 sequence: CASSGLAAQETQYF. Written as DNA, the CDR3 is TGTGCCAGCAGCGGACTAGCGGCGCAAGAGACCCAGTACTTC.

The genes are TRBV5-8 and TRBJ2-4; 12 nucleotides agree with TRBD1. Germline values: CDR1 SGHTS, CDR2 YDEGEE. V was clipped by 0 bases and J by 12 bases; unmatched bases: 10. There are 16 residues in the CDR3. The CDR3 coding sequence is TGTGCCAGCAGCTTGGTATCAGGGACAGGGGGCTCGGGTCAGTACTTC. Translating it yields CASSLVSGTGGSGQYF.

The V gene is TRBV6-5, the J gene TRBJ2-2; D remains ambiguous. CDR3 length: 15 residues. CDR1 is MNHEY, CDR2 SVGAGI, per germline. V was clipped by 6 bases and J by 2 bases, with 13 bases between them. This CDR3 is CASRSSGPNTGELFF. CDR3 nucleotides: TGTGCCAGCAGGAGTTCAGGCCCAAACACCGGGGAGCTGTTTTTT.

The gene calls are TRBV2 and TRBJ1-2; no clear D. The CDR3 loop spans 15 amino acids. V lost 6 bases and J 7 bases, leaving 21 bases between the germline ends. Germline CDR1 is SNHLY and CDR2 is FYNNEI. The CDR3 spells CASRATAGVMSGYTF. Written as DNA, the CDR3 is TGTGCCAGCAGAGCTACAGCGGGTGTGATGAGTGGCTACACCTTC.

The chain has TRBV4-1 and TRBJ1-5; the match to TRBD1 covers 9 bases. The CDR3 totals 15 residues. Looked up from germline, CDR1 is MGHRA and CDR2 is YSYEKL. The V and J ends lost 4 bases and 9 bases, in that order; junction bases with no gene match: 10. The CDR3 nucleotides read TGCGCCAGCAGCCCCGGGACAGGGATGGTGGGGCCCCAGCATTTT. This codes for CASSPGTGMVGPQHF.

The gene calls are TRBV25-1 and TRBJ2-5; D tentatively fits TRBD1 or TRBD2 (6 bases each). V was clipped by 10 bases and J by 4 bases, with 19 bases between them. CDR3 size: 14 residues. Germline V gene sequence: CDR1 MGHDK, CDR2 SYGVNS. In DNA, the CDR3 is TGTGCCACCGGCGGTCGGACAGCGGGAGAGACCCAGTACTTC. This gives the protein CATGGRTAGETQYF. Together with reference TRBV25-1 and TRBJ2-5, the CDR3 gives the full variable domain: EADIYQTPRYLVIGTGKKITLECSQTMGHDKMYWYQQDPGMELHLIHYSYGVNSTEKGDLSSESTVSRIRTEHFPLTLESARPSHTSQYLCATGGRTAGETQYFGPGTRLLVL.

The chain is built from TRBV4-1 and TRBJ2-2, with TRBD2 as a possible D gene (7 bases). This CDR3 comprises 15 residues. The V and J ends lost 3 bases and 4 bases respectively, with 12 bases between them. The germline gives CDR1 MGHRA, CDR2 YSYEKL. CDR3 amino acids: CASSQRGEGTGELFF. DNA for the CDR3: TGCGCCAGCAGCCAGAGGGGGGAGGGCACCGGGGAGCTGTTTTTT.

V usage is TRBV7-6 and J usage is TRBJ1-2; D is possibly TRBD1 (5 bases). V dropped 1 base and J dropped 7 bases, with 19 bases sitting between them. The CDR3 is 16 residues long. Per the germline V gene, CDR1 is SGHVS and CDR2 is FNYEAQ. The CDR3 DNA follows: TGTGCCAGCAGCTTAGGGGTGGCGAGGGGTTTACGTGGCTACACCTTC. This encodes CASSLGVARGLRGYTF.

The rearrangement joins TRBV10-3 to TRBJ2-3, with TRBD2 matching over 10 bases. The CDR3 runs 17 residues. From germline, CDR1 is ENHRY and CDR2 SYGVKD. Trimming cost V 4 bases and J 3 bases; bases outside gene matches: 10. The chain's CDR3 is CAISVLGAGGPTDTQYF. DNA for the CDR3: TGTGCCATCAGTGTCCTGGGAGCGGGAGGGCCTACAGATACGCAGTATTTT.

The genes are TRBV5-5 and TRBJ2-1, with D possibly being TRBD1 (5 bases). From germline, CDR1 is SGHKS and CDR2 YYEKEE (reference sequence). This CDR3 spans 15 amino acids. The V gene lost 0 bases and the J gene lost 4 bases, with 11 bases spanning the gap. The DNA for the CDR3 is TGTGCCAGCAGCTTGGGGCAGGGAATTTACAATGAGCAGTTCTTC. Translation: CASSLGQGIYNEQFF.

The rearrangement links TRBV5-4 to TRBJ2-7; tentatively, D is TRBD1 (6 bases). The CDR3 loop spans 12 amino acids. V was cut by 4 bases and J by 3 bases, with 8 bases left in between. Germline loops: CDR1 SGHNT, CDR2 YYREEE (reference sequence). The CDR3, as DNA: TGTGCCAGCAGCAGGGACAACTACGAGCAGTACTTC. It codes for CASSRDNYEQYF. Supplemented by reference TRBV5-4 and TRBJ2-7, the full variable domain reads ETGVTQSPTHLIKTRGQQVTLRCSSQSGHNTVSWYQQALGQGPQFIFQYYREEENGRGNFPPRFSGLQFPNYSSELNVNALELDDSALYLCASSRDNYEQYFGPGTRLTVT.

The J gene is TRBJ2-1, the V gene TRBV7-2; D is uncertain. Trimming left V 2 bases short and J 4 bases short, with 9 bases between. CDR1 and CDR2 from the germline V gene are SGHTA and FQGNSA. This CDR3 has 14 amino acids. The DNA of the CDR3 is TGTGCCAGCAGCTTACAGGCTAGGTACAATGAGCAGTTCTTC. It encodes CASSLQARYNEQFF.

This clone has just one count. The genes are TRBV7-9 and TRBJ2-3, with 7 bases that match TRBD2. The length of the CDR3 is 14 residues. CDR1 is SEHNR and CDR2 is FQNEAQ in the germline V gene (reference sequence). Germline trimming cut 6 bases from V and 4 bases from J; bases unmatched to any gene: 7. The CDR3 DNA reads TGTGCCAGCAGGATGGGGGAGGGTCCAGATACGCAGTATTTT. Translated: CASRMGEGPDTQYF.

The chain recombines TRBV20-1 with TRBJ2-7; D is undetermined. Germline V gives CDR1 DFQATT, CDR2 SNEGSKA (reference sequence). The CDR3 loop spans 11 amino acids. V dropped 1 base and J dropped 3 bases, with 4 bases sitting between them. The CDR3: CSARVVYEQYF. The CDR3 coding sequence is TGCAGTGCTAGAGTGGTCTACGAGCAGTACTTC.

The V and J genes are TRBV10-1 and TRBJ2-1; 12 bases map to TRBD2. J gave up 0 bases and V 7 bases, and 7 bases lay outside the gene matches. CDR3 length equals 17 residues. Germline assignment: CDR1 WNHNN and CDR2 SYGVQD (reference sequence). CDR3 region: CASKLAGGPYSYNEQFF. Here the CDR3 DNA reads TGCGCCAGCAAGCTAGCGGGAGGGCCCTACTCCTACAATGAGCAGTTCTTC.

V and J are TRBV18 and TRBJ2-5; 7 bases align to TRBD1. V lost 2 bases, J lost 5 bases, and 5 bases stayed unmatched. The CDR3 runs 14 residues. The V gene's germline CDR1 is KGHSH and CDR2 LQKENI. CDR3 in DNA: TGTGCCAGCTCACCAACGACAGGGTGGGAGACCCAGTACTTC. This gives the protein CASSPTTGWETQYF.

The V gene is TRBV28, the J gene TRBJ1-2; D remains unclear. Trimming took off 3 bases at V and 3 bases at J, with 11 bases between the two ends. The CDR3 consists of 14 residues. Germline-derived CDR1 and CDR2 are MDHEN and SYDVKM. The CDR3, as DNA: TGTGCCAGCAGTTTTTCCCAACACGACTATGGCTACACCTTC. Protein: CASSFSQHDYGYTF.

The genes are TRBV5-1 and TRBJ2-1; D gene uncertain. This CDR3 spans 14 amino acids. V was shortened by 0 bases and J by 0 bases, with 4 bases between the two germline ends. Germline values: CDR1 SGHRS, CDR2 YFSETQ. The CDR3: CASSLGVSYNEQFF. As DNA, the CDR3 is TGCGCCAGCAGCTTGGGGGTCTCCTACAATGAGCAGTTCTTC.

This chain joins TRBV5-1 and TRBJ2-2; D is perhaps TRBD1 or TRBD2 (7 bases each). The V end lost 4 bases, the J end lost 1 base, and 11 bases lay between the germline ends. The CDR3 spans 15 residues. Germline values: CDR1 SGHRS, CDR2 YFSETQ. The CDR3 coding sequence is TGCGCCAGCAGCCCCAGGGGGGGGAACACCGGGGAGCTGTTTTTT. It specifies CASSPRGGNTGELFF.